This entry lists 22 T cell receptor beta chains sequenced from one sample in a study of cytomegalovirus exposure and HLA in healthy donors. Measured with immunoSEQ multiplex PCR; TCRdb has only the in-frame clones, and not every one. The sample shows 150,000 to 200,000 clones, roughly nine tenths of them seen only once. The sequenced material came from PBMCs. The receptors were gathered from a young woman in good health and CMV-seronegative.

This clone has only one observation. The chain's CDR3 is CASSFQGLDGYTF. The DNA of the CDR3 is TGTGCCAGCAGCTTCCAGGGTTTGGATGGCTACACCTTC. The chain employs TRBV7-9 and TRBJ1-2; D is possibly TRBD1 (5 bases). The V gene's germline CDR1 is SEHNR and CDR2 FQNEAQ (reference sequence). V was trimmed by 3 bases and J by 6 bases, leaving 11 bases between them. The CDR3 contains 13 residues.

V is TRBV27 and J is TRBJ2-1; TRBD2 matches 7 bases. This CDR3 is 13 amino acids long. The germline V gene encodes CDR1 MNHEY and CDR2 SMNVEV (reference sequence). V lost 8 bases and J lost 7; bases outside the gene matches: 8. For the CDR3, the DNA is TGTGCCAGCGGTAAAGGACTAGTGAATGAGCAGTTCTTC. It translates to CASGKGLVNEQFF.

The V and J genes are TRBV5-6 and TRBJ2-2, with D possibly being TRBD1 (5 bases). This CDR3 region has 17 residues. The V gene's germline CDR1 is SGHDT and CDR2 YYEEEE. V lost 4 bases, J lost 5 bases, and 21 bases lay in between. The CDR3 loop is CASSPDPTTTVTGELFF. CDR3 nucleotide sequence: TGTGCCAGCAGCCCGGATCCGACCACGACAGTTACCGGGGAGCTGTTTTTT. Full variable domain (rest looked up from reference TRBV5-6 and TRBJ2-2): DAGVTQSPTHLIKTRGQQVTLRCSPKSGHDTVSWYQQALGQGPQFIFQYYEEEERQRGNFPDRFSGHQFPNYSSELNVNALLLGDSALYLCASSPDPTTTVTGELFFGEGSRLTVL.

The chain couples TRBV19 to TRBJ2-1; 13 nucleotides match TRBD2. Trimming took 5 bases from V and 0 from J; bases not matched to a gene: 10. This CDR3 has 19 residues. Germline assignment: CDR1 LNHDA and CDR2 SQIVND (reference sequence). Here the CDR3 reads CASSPSGLAGASSYNEQFF. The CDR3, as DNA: TGTGCCAGTAGTCCTTCCGGACTAGCGGGGGCGAGCTCCTACAATGAGCAGTTCTTC.

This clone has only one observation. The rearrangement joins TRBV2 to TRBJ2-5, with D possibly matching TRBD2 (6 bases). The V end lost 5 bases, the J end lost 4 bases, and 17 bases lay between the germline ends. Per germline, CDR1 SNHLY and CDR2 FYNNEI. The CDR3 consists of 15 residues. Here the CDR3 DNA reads TGTGCCAGCAGTCAGTGGGGACTCAGAAGAGAGACCCAGTACTTC. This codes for CASSQWGLRRETQYF.

CDR3: CASSRDLGYEQYF. The CDR3 DNA sequence: TGTGCCAGCAGCCGGGACTTAGGCTACGAGCAGTACTTC. This chain connects TRBV5-5 to TRBJ2-7; perhaps TRBD2 as D (6 bases). V was pared by 4 bases and J by 3 bases, with 11 bases between. This CDR3 is 13 amino acids long. CDR1 SGHKS and CDR2 YYEKEE come from the germline V gene (reference sequence).

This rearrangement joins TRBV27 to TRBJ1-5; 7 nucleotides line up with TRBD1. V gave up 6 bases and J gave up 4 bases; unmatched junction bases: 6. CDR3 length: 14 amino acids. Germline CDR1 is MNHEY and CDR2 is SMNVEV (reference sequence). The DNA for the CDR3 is TGTGCCAGCAGCGGCAGGGGGACGAATCAGCCCCAGCATTTT. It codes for CASSGRGTNQPQHF.

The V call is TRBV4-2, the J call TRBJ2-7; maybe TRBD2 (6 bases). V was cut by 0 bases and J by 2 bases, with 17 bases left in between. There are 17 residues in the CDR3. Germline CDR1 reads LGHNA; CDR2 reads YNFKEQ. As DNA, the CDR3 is TGTGCCAGCAGCCAAGAACCAACCCCGGGACTCGCCTACGAGCAGTACTTC. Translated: CASSQEPTPGLAYEQYF.

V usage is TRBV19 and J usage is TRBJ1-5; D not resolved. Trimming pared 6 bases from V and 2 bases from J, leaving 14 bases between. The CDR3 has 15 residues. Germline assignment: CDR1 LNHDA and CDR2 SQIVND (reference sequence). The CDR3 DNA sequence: TGTGCCAGTAGAGGTTTTGGAACAGGCAATCAGCCCCAGCATTTT. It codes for CASRGFGTGNQPQHF.

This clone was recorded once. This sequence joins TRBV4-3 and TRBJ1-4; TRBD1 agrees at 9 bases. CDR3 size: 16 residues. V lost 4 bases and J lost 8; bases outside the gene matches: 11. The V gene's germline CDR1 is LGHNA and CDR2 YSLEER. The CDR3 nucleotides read TGCGCCAGCAGCCGAGGGGGGACAGGGAGGGGCGAAAAACTGTTTTTT. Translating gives CASSRGGTGRGEKLFF.

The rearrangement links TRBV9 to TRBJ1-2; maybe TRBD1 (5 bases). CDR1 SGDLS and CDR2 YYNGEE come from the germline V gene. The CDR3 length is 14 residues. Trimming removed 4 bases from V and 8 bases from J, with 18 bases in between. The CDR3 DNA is TGTGCCAGCAGCCCCACCGGGACCCCAGGGGGCTACACCTTC. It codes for CASSPTGTPGGYTF.

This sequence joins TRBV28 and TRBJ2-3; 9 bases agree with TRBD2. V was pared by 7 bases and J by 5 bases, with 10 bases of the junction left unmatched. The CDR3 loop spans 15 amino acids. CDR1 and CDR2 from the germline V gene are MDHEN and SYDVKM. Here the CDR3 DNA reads TGTGCCAGCACCTATAGCGGGAGAATAGGAGATACGCAGTATTTT. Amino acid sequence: CASTYSGRIGDTQYF.

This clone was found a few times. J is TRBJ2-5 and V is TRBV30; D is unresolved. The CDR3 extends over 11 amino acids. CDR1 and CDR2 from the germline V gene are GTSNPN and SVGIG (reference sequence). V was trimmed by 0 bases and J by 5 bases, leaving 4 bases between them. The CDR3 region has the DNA TGTGCCTGGAGTGTAACGGAGACCCAGTACTTC. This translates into CAWSVTETQYF.

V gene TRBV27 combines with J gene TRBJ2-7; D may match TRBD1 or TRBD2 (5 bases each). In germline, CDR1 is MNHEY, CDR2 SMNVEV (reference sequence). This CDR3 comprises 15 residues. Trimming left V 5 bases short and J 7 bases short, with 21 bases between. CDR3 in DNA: TGTGCCAGCAGTCCCCGGGACCGCCCCTCTTCAGAGCAGTACTTC. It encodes CASSPRDRPSSEQYF.

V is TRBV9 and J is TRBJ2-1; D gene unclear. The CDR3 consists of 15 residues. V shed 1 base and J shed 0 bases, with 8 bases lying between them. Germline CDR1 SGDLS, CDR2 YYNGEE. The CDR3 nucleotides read TGTGCCAGCAGCGTATCTTCTAGCTCCTACAATGAGCAGTTCTTC. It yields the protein CASSVSSSSYNEQFF. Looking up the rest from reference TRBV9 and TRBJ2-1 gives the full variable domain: DSGVTQTPKHLITATGQRVTLRCSPRSGDLSVYWYQQSLDQGLQFLIQYYNGEERAKGNILERFSAQQFPDLHSELNLSSLELGDSALYFCASSVSSSSYNEQFFGPGTRLTVL.

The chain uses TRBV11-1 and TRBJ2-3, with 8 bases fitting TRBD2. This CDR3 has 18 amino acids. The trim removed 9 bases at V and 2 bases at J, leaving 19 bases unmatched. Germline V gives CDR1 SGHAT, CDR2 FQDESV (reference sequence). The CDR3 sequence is CARKTPSGSLIDTDTQYF. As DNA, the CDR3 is TGTGCCAGGAAAACCCCCAGCGGGAGCCTAATAGACACAGATACGCAGTATTTT.

The CDR3 spells CASSRRGGGATEAFF. In DNA, the CDR3 is TGTGCCAGCAGCCGTCGGGGGGGCGGTGCCACTGAAGCTTTCTTT. The chain combines TRBV28 with TRBJ1-1, with D possibly matching TRBD1 (6 bases). CDR1 MDHEN and CDR2 SYDVKM come from the germline V gene. Trimming removed 6 bases from V and 4 bases from J, with 18 bases in between. The CDR3 totals 15 residues.

The CDR3 here is CASSVTGDGYTF. The CDR3 DNA follows: TGTGCCAGCAGTGTTACAGGTGATGGCTACACCTTC. This chain links TRBV2 with TRBJ1-2; a weak D match, TRBD1 (5 bases). Germline assignment: CDR1 SNHLY and CDR2 FYNNEI. The CDR3 extends over 12 amino acids. V lost 4 bases, J lost 6 bases, and 9 bases lay in between.

The CDR3 loop reads CASSIRRQGEGETQYF. For the CDR3, the DNA is TGTGCCAGCTCGATCCGCCGACAGGGTGAGGGAGAGACCCAGTACTTC. The rearrangement links TRBV18 to TRBJ2-5; 7 bases map to TRBD1. Per germline, CDR1 KGHSH and CDR2 LQKENI. The CDR3 covers 16 residues. The J segment lost 4 bases and the V segment lost 6 bases, leaving 14 bases of the junction unmatched.

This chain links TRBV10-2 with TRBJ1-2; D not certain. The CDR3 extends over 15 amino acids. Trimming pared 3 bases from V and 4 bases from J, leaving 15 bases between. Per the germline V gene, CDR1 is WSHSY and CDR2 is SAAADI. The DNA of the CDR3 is TGCGCCAGCAGTGACAGGTTCTCTTCATCCTATGGCTACACCTTC. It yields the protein CASSDRFSSSYGYTF.

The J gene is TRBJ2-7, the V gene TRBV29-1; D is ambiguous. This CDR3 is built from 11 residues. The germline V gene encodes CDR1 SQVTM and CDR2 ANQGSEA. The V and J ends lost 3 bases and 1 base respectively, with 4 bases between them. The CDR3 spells CSVDSSYEQYF. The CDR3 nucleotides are TGCAGCGTTGACAGTTCCTACGAGCAGTACTTC.

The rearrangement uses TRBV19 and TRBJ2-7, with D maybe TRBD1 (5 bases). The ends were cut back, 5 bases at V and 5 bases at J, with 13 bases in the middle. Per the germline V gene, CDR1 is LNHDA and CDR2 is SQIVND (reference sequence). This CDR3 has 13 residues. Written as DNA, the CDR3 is TGTGCCAGTAGTGCAGGGCCTCGGGACGAGCAGTACTTC. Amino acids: CASSAGPRDEQYF.